These 5 T cell receptor beta chains were sequenced from one sample in a study of resident and recirculating memory T cells in vitiligo. The data were produced by immunoSEQ multiplex PCR, yet TCRdb's version contains in-frame clones alone and is incomplete. The sample carries around 78,000 clones, about 91% recorded once. Sequenced material: blood. These receptors came from a male donor with vitiligo.

This sequence joins TRBV27 and TRBJ1-1, with TRBD1 identical over 12 bases. V shed 3 bases, J shed 0 bases, and the junction held 8 bases outside the gene matches. The CDR3 runs to 18 residues. CDR1 is MNHEY, CDR2 SMNVEV, per germline (reference sequence). The CDR3 DNA reads TGTGCCAGCAGTTTCTCCCCCGGGACAGGGGGCTTGAACACTGAAGCTTTCTTT. Encoded protein: CASSFSPGTGGLNTEAFF.

V usage is TRBV11-3 and J usage is TRBJ2-1, with TRBD2 identical over 7 bases. In germline, CDR1 is SGHNT, CDR2 YENEEA. The CDR3 extends over 15 amino acids. V shed 3 bases and J 8 bases; nucleotides not matched to a gene: 10. The CDR3 is CASSLGGKPMDEQFF. CDR3 sequence (DNA): TGTGCCAGCAGCTTGGGGGGGAAACCTATGGATGAGCAGTTCTTC.

This clone is classed as medium-sized. This sequence joins TRBV5-1 and TRBJ2-1, with D possibly matching TRBD1 (6 bases). The germline gives CDR1 SGHRS, CDR2 YFSETQ. Trimming took off 7 bases at V and 3 bases at J, with 14 bases between the two ends. CDR3 length equals 14 residues. The CDR3 nucleotides read TGCGCCAGCCTCAGGGACACCAACTACAATGAGCAGTTCTTC. This translates into CASLRDTNYNEQFF.

The chain uses TRBV19 and TRBJ1-5; perhaps TRBD1 as D (5 bases). The CDR3 is 14 amino acids. Germline V CDR1 and CDR2: LNHDA, SQIVND (reference sequence). Trimming removed 6 bases from V and 1 base from J, with 10 bases in between. Here the CDR3 DNA reads TGTGCCAGTAGGGGGGGGTTAAGCAATCAGCCCCAGCATTTT. Protein sequence: CASRGGLSNQPQHF. Looking up the rest from reference TRBV19 and TRBJ1-5 gives the full variable domain: DGGITQSPKYLFRKEGQNVTLSCEQNLNHDAMYWYRQDPGQGLRLIYYSQIVNDFQKGDIAEGYSVSREKKESFPLTVTSAQKNPTAFYLCASRGGLSNQPQHFGDGTRLSIL.

The chain links TRBV5-1 to TRBJ2-5; tentatively, D is TRBD1 (6 bases). V shed 3 bases and J shed 1 base, with 10 bases lying between them. Germline CDR1 is SGHRS and CDR2 is YFSETQ. This CDR3 comprises 14 residues. The CDR3 nucleotides read TGCGCCAGCAGCTCCGGACAGAGCCAAGAGACCCAGTACTTC. It specifies CASSSGQSQETQYF.